This paragraph reports one TCR beta chain. This clone has more than one count but fewer than ten. It has no known antigen specificity. No per-base quality is available; no much larger clone lies one base away. The same CDR3 arises from other DNA sequences in this sample as well. CDR1 and CDR2 were assigned from the germline V gene (reference sequence) as LNHDA and SQIVND. The CDR3 holds 14 amino acids from the cysteine to the phenylalanine. Kept here is only the CDR3 DNA, which spans 42 bases and is read in frame from base 1. V is pruned by 6 bases and J by 2 bases, leaving 4 bases of the junction without a gene match. The CDR3 regions of human TCRbeta chains were subjected to immunosequencing. The paper's data handling went like this. TCRs in the repertoires were matched against a reference library of SARS-CoV-2-specific TCRs that had been generated with the MIRA antigen-specificity platform. Breadth was defined as the fraction of unique TCRs that were SARS-CoV-2-associated. Depth was defined as the fraction of total T cells that were SARS-CoV-2-associated. Using the MIRA data, every spike-specific TCR was mapped to the spike region that the TCR reacted to and assigned to either a CD4 or a CD8 class. Log10-transformed breadth and depth values were compared by one-way ANOVA with Sidak's multiple comparisons tests. The clones in this table, taken by TCRdb from immuneACCESS, are in-frame only. Not every clone is retained; where verified, under half of the shortfall comes from an unresolved V gene, and the cause of the rest is unknown. D and trimming come from the DNA, and the V and J calls and clone size come from that table. The sample table holds about 120,000 clones, of which 85% to 90% were seen once. The ten top clones hold approximately 18% of the sample.

The time point label corresponds to: about 28 days (+/-7) after the second vaccine dose. AZD1222 recipients with second doses at about 4 weeks or about 12 weeks were pooled, because spike-specific TCR depth and breadth did not differ between schedules. Vaccinee samples came from UK trials COV001 and COV002, including a single-blind randomized controlled phase 2/3 trial of AZD1222 (ChAdOx1 nCoV-19) in healthy adults. Trial participant PBMC samples were collected at day 0 and day 28 after the second dose for TCRbeta chain sequencing. This entry is derived from a study of T cell responses to AZD1222 COVID-19 vaccine (dated by TCRdb to about 2021). A note on the overall study: TCR sequencing was performed for fewer than 250 trial participants, of whom roughly 200 were given two doses of AZD1222 and 26 were given two doses of MenACWY control vaccine. Enrollment into the trials was organized by age into subgroups of 18-55, 56-69 and 70-plus years, and those subgroups contained approximately 160, 26 and 62 TCR-sequenced participants, respectively.

Results and caveats for the whole study, not just this receptor: Most participants were white British and females outnumbered males, and the authors suggested that clonal diversity may have been underestimated. In the small 56-69-year group, the increase in depth fell short of significance, most likely because of low power. After two AZD1222 doses, both the breadth and the depth of spike-specific TCRs were significantly higher than at day 0 and than in MenACWY recipients. No day 14 peak-response samples were available, so repertoires were characterized only after the peak T cell response. Conclusions about previously exposed vaccinees were limited because only six or seven AZD1222 recipients were SARS-CoV-2 seropositive at baseline. Vaccine-associated CD4 TCRs spanned the whole spike protein, with dominant responses in regions 160-218 and 743-854. Epitopes outside the regions mutated in the B.1.351 and B.1.1.7 variants were reportedly recognized by nearly half of the unique spike-specific TCRs.

The chain couples TRBV19 to TRBJ1-2, with TRBD1 identical over 9 junction bases. This sequence was found in an adult who received the AZD1222 COVID-19 vaccine. This specimen was peripheral blood, taken 28 days after the second AZD1222 dose. CDR3 region: CASSVGTGNYGYTF. The DNA is as follows: TGTGCCAGTAGCGTCGGGACAGGGAACTATGGCTACACCTTC.